These 23 T cell receptor beta chains were all obtained from the same sample, sequenced in a study of T cell responses to AZD1222 COVID-19 vaccine. Some clones are missing from TCRdb's copy, which holds only in-frame ones; the method was immunoSEQ multiplex PCR. The sample lists 100,000 to 150,000 clones, roughly 86% occurring once. The material was peripheral blood, obtained 28 days after the second AZD1222 dose. The source of these receptors is an adult who received the AZD1222 COVID-19 vaccine.

V and J are TRBV28 and TRBJ2-1; D gene uncertain. In germline, CDR1 is MDHEN, CDR2 SYDVKM. There are 16 residues in the CDR3. Trimming cost V 5 bases and J 0 bases, with 14 bases left between them. The CDR3 loop reads CASSPLDGSSYNEQFF. As DNA, the CDR3 is TGTGCCAGCAGTCCTCTGGACGGCAGCTCCTACAATGAGCAGTTCTTC.

The chain is built from TRBV18 and TRBJ1-1; 9 bases agree with TRBD1. Germline assignment: CDR1 KGHSH and CDR2 LQKENI. The V segment lost 4 bases and the J segment 4 bases; nucleotides outside the gene matches: 10. The CDR3 extends over 16 amino acids. CDR3 residues: CASSLTPGQGTTEAFF. In DNA form, the CDR3 reads TGTGCCAGCTCACTAACCCCGGGACAGGGAACCACTGAAGCTTTCTTT. Supplemented by reference TRBV18 and TRBJ1-1, the full variable domain reads NAGVMQNPRHLVRRRGQEARLRCSPMKGHSHVYWYRQLPEEGLKFMVYLQKENIIDESGMPKERFSAEFPKEGPSILRIQQVVRGDSAAYFCASSLTPGQGTTEAFFGQGTRLTVV.

The chain is built from TRBV6-5 and TRBJ2-7, with a possible D match to TRBD1 (6 bases). The germline V gene has CDR1 MNHEY and CDR2 SVGAGI. The CDR3 spans 14 residues. Trimming pared 10 bases from V and 2 bases from J, leaving 18 bases between. CDR3 nucleotide sequence: TGTGCCATCAAAACAGGGACACGGACCTACGAGCAGTACTTC. This translates into CAIKTGTRTYEQYF.

This chain links TRBV18 with TRBJ1-6, with a tentative D call TRBD1 (5 bases). In germline, CDR1 is KGHSH, CDR2 LQKENI. The CDR3 contains 13 residues. V dropped 3 bases and J dropped 12 bases, with 12 bases sitting between them. CDR3: CASSPDSLGPLHF. DNA of the CDR3: TGTGCCAGCTCACCCGACAGCCTGGGACCCCTCCACTTT.

Only one count was recorded for this clone. CDR3 nucleotide sequence: TGTGCCAGCTCCTCGGGACTCACGAACACCGGGGAGCTGTTTTTT. Protein sequence: CASSSGLTNTGELFF. V and J are TRBV9 and TRBJ2-2; maybe TRBD2 (6 bases). V dropped 7 bases and J dropped 0 bases, with 13 bases sitting between them. CDR1 is SGDLS and CDR2 is YYNGEE in the germline V gene. The CDR3 covers 15 residues.

The chain has TRBV30 and TRBJ1-1; tentative D call: TRBD1 (5 bases). The V end was cut by 8 bases, the J end by 8 bases, with 12 bases between. This CDR3 has 10 amino acids. Germline CDR1 reads GTSNPN; CDR2 reads SVGIG (reference sequence). The CDR3 protein is CAGLGVEAFF. CDR3 bases: TGTGCCGGATTGGGGGTCGAAGCTTTCTTT.

This chain joins TRBV7-2 and TRBJ1-6; no firm D call. Deletions cut 3 bases from V and 1 base from J, with 10 bases between. The germline gives CDR1 SGHTA, CDR2 FQGNSA. The CDR3 extends over 16 amino acids. The CDR3 nucleotides are TGTGCCAGCAGCTTGCAGGCGGTGTCCTATAATTCACCCCTCCACTTT. Its protein is CASSLQAVSYNSPLHF.

The chain employs TRBV30 and TRBJ1-6, with D unclear. The germline V gene has CDR1 GTSNPN and CDR2 SVGIG (reference sequence). This CDR3 is 17 amino acids long. The ends were cut back, 0 bases at V and 0 bases at J, with 12 bases in the middle. The CDR3: CAWSVRITSSYNSPLHF. DNA of the CDR3: TGTGCCTGGAGTGTACGAATAACGAGCTCCTATAATTCACCCCTCCACTTT.

In its sample, this clone was seen once. At one end the junction does not follow the germline gene, possibly because of a read error. The chain couples TRBV27 to TRBJ1-5; D is perhaps TRBD1 (5 bases). CDR3 length: 14 residues. The germline CDR1 and CDR2 sequences are MNHEY and SMNVEV (reference sequence). The CDR3 region has the DNA TGTGCCAGCAGTCTGACAGCCCTCAATCCGCCCCAGCATTTT. Residues: CASSLTALNPPQHF.

CDR3 sequence reads: CASSTLAGPSSYNEQFF. The CDR3 DNA is TGTGCCAGCAGCACCCTAGCGGGACCTAGCTCCTACAATGAGCAGTTCTTC. The chain joins TRBV11-2 to TRBJ2-1; 9 bases agree with TRBD2. There are 17 residues in the CDR3. After removal of 5 bases from V and 0 bases from J, the junction contained 8 bases not matched to a gene. Germline-derived CDR1 and CDR2 are SGHAT and FQNNGV.

This chain links TRBV13 with TRBJ1-4, with 8 bases identical to TRBD1. CDR1 is PRHDT, CDR2 FYEKMQ, per germline (reference sequence). This CDR3 region has 15 residues. The ends lost 5 bases at V and 2 bases at J; junction bases unmatched: 4. The CDR3 sequence is CASSTRGLTNEKLFF. CDR3 sequence (DNA): TGTGCCAGCAGCACCAGGGGGCTTACTAATGAAAAACTGTTTTTT.

This sequence joins TRBV4-1 and TRBJ1-1; D gene uncertain. V was trimmed by 2 bases and J by 0 bases, leaving 22 bases between them. The CDR3 is 19 amino acids. Germline V lookup: CDR1 MGHRA, CDR2 YSYEKL. The CDR3, as DNA: TGCGCCAGCAGCCAATCCCCTCAAGGGAGCAGCGCATTGAACACTGAAGCTTTCTTT. This translates into CASSQSPQGSSALNTEAFF.

This chain joins TRBV9 and TRBJ2-7, with TRBD1 identical over 12 bases. The CDR3 length is 15 residues. Germline V lookup: CDR1 SGDLS, CDR2 YYNGEE. V was clipped by 3 bases and J by 7 bases; unmatched bases: 8. The CDR3, as DNA: TGTGCCAGCAGCGCCGGGACAGGGGGCGCGGAGGAGCAGTACTTC. Translation: CASSAGTGGAEEQYF.

This clone appeared a single time. The chain joins TRBV28 to TRBJ2-3; 9 nucleotides match TRBD2. J was trimmed by 5 bases and V by 6 bases; bases with no gene match: 3. The CDR3 loop spans 13 amino acids. Looked up from germline, CDR1 is MDHEN and CDR2 is SYDVKM. The CDR3 bases are TGTGCCAGCAGCGAGCGGGGGGTAGATACGCAGTATTTT. It codes for CASSERGVDTQYF.

V and J are TRBV10-3 and TRBJ1-6; D remains ambiguous. CDR3 length: 13 residues. The V end was cut by 8 bases, the J end by 4 bases, with 9 bases between. CDR1 and CDR2 (germline): ENHRY, SYGVKD. CDR3 DNA sequence: TGTGCCATCGCAACCCAATATAATTCACCCCTCCACTTT. Encoded protein: CAIATQYNSPLHF.

V gene TRBV24-1 combines with J gene TRBJ2-1, with 7 bases aligning to TRBD1. This CDR3 contains 15 residues. Looked up from germline, CDR1 is KGHDR and CDR2 is SFDVKD. J gave up 14 bases and V 0 bases, and 12 bases lay outside the gene matches. The CDR3 region is CATSDLPKTGARKFF. CDR3 bases: TGTGCCACCAGTGATTTGCCCAAAACAGGGGCGCGTAAGTTCTTC.

A word on this clone: This specimen includes other DNA sequences encoding the same CDR3. The V and J genes are TRBV6-5 and TRBJ1-4; 7 nucleotides agree with TRBD1. The CDR3 consists of 14 residues. V dropped 6 bases and J dropped 5; count of bases not matched to a gene: 6. Germline CDR1 reads MNHEY; CDR2 reads SVGAGI. The CDR3 is CASSRQGRNEKLFF. The DNA for the CDR3 is TGTGCCAGCAGCAGACAGGGAAGAAATGAAAAACTGTTTTTT.

The V and J genes are TRBV30 and TRBJ1-2; D remains ambiguous. The V gene lost 1 base and the J gene lost 0 bases, with 12 bases spanning the gap. The germline V gene encodes CDR1 GTSNPN and CDR2 SVGIG (reference sequence). This CDR3 region has 15 residues. The DNA for the CDR3 is TGTGCCTGGAGTGGTGGTAGACTACCTAACTATGGCTACACCTTC. Its translation: CAWSGGRLPNYGYTF.

V usage is TRBV20-1 and J usage is TRBJ2-2, with TRBD1 matching 8 bases. V lost 3 bases to trimming and J lost 5 bases; unmatched junction nucleotides: 5. This CDR3 contains 14 residues. The germline gives CDR1 DFQATT, CDR2 SNEGSKA (reference sequence). The CDR3 DNA is TGCAGTGCTAGTCAGGGGGCGGGGACCGGGGAGCTGTTTTTT. Its translation is CSASQGAGTGELFF.

The genes are TRBV6-5 and TRBJ2-7; 7 positions match TRBD1. The CDR3 loop spans 15 amino acids. Germline CDR1 is MNHEY and CDR2 is SVGAGI. Trimming removed 6 bases from V and 0 bases from J; junction bases left unmatched: 8. As DNA, the CDR3 is TGTGCCAGCAGAAACAGGGGAAGGAGCTCCTACGAGCAGTACTTC. Translating it yields CASRNRGRSSYEQYF.

The CDR3 loop is CATSRAREETQYF. CDR3 DNA: TGTGCCACCAGCAGAGCCAGGGAAGAGACCCAGTACTTC. V usage is TRBV15 and J usage is TRBJ2-5; the D gene is possibly TRBD1 (5 bases). The germline V gene encodes CDR1 LNHNV and CDR2 YYDKDF (reference sequence). The V and J ends lost 1 base and 3 bases respectively, with 6 bases between them. The CDR3 extends over 13 amino acids.

The table lists this clone with a count of one. V is TRBV2 and J is TRBJ2-3; either TRBD1 or TRBD2 may fit D (6 bases each). V lost 6 bases and J 3 bases, leaving 16 bases between the germline ends. The CDR3 totals 15 residues. CDR1 is SNHLY, CDR2 FYNNEI, per germline. Here the CDR3 DNA reads TGTGCCAGCAGGAGTGGGGGGCTAGGGACAGATACGCAGTATTTT. Translation gives CASRSGGLGTDTQYF.

The table lists this clone with a few counts. V gene TRBV4-1 combines with J gene TRBJ2-6, with D unresolved. The CDR3 is 18 amino acids. The germline V and J ends were trimmed by 1 base and 3 bases, with 16 bases remaining between them. Germline V lookup: CDR1 MGHRA, CDR2 YSYEKL. The CDR3 here is CASSQVDLGLSGANVLTF. CDR3 coding DNA: TGCGCCAGCAGCCAAGTAGATCTGGGTTTAAGTGGGGCCAACGTCCTGACTTTC.